This T cell receptor beta chain was obtained from a study of identical twins. Study conclusions and caveats: The study found weaker excess twin sharing in beta out-of-frame sequences.

A few counts support this clonotype. The antigen is unknown. TCRdb re-analysed the 5' RACE reads in MiXCR, keeping a single row per CDR3 protein. Of around 250,000 distinct CDR3 sequences listed, 6.5% to 9.5% are singletons. V dropped 2 bases and J dropped 0 bases, with 8 bases sitting between them. This CDR3 spans 15 amino acids. Per germline, CDR1 MNHEY and CDR2 SVGAGI. The data were also submitted as part of a second study, on yellow fever vaccine responses in identical twins.

The specimen sequenced was CD8+ T cells sorted from blood. The TCR comes from a woman between 18 and 29 years old in good health. V usage is TRBV6-5 and J usage is TRBJ2-1; D uncertain. CDR3 coding DNA: TGTGCCAGCAGTTACGGAGCCGCCTCCTACAATGAGCAGTTCTTC. Its translation is CASSYGAASYNEQFF.